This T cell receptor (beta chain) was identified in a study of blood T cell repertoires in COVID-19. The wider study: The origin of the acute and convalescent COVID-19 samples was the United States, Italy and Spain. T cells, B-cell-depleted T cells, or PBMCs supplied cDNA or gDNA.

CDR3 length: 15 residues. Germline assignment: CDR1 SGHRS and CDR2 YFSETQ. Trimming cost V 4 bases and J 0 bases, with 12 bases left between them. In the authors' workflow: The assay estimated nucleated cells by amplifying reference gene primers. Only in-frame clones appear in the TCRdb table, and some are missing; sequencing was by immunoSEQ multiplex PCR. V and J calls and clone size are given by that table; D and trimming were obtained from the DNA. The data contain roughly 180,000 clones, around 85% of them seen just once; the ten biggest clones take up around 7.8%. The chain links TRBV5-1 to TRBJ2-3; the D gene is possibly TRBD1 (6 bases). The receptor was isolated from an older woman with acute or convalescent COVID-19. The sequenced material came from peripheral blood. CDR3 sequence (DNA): TGCGCCAGCAGCCCGACAGGTATAAGCACAGATACGCAGTATTTT. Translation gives CASSPTGISTDTQYF.